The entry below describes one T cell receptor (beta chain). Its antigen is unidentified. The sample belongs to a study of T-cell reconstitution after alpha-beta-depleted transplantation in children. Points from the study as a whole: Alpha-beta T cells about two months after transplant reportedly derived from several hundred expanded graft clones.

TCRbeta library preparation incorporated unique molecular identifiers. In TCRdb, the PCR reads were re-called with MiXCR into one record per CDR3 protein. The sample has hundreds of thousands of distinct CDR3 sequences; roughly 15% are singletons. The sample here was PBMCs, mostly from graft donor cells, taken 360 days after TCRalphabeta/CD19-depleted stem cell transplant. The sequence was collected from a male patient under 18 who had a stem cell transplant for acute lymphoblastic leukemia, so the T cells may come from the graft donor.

CDR3 sequence (DNA): TGCGCCAGCAGCTTTGGCAGCGGGAGCTCCTACAATGAGCAGTTCTTC. Translated: CASSFGSGSSYNEQFF. This rearrangement joins TRBV5-1 to TRBJ2-1, with 8 bases aligning to TRBD2. This CDR3 has 16 amino acids. With 2 bases clipped from V and 0 bases from J, the junction kept 4 bases outside the gene matches. Germline V gene data show CDR1 as SGHRS and CDR2 as YFSETQ.